Shown below are 11 T cell receptor beta chains from a single sample sequenced in a study of blood T cells in healthy people across ages. The use of a sample-barcoded 5' primer and a J-beta primer mix characterized a second PCR of roughly 7 to 11 cycles. TCRdb itself ran the 5' RACE reads through MiXCR, one entry per CDR3 protein. The table lists 980,000 or so distinct CDR3 sequences, around 46% of them singletons. Sequences were obtained from blood. All receptors come from a man between 25 and 39 years old in good health.

V gene TRBV27 combines with J gene TRBJ1-4; D possibly corresponds to TRBD1 (6 bases). The length of the CDR3 is 16 residues. V was pared by 3 bases and J by 3 bases, with 14 bases between. Germline-derived CDR1 and CDR2 are MNHEY and SMNVEV (reference sequence). The CDR3 is CASSFRSGAANEKLFF. In nucleotides, the CDR3 is TGTGCCAGCAGTTTTCGGTCGGGGGCAGCTAATGAAAAACTGTTTTTT. The full variable domain, in which reference TRBV27 and TRBJ1-4 provide the parts outside the CDR3, is EAQVTQNPRYLITVTGKKLTVTCSQNMNHEYMSWYRQDPGLGLRQIYYSMNVEVTDKGDVPEGYKVSRKEKRNFPLILESPSPNQTSLYFCASSFRSGAANEKLFFGSGTQLSVL.

V gene TRBV7-6 combines with J gene TRBJ2-5; D uncertain. Germline CDR1 SGHVS, CDR2 FNYEAQ. This CDR3 has 15 residues. Deletions cut 5 bases from V and 1 base from J, with 14 bases between. CDR3 sequence (DNA): TGTGCCAGCAGCCAGGCCCCCTCCGGCCAAGAGACCCAGTACTTC. This encodes CASSQAPSGQETQYF.

This clonotype was observed a handful of times. The rearrangement joins TRBV10-3 to TRBJ2-7, with TRBD1 as a possible D gene (6 bases). The V gene lost 10 bases and the J gene lost 0 bases, with 16 bases spanning the gap. Germline CDR1 ENHRY, CDR2 SYGVKD. The CDR3 contains 14 residues. CDR3 sequence: CATRHRDNSYEQYF. CDR3 bases: TGTGCCACCAGACACCGGGACAACTCCTACGAGCAGTACTTC.

As regards this clonotype: The junction departs from the called germline gene at one end, perhaps through a read error. This sequence joins TRBV29-1 and TRBJ1-1, with a possible D match to TRBD1 (6 bases). This CDR3 contains 14 residues. Germline CDR1 SQVTM, CDR2 ANQGSEA. The DNA of the CDR3 is TGCGGCGTTACCGGGACAAGTGGAAACACTGAAGCTTTCTTT. Amino acid sequence: CGVTGTSGNTEAFF.

The chain combines TRBV12-3 or TRBV12-4 with TRBJ2-3, with 9 positions matching TRBD2. With V trimmed by 4 bases and J by 10 bases, 15 bases remained unmatched. CDR3 length: 16 amino acids. CDR3 protein: CASSSPGAGGPNAQYF. CDR3 nucleotide sequence: TGTGCCAGCAGTTCCCCAGGTGCGGGGGGGCCGAATGCGCAGTATTTT.

The gene calls are TRBV20-1 and TRBJ1-2; perhaps TRBD1 as D (5 bases). Trimming stripped 2 bases from V and 3 bases from J, with 10 bases between. Germline V gene data show CDR1 as DFQATT and CDR2 as SNEGSKA (reference sequence). This CDR3 has 13 residues. For the CDR3, the DNA is TGCAGTGCTAGAAACAGGAGGGACTATGGCTACACCTTC. It encodes CSARNRRDYGYTF.

This chain links TRBV4-3 with TRBJ2-6, with 11 bases aligning to TRBD1. After removal of 4 bases from V and 0 bases from J, the junction contained 2 bases not matched to a gene. CDR3 length: 17 amino acids. Germline CDR1 reads LGHNA; CDR2 reads YSLEER. The CDR3 DNA sequence: TGCGCCAGCAGCCCAGGGACAGGGGGCTCTGGGGCCAACGTCCTGACTTTC. Protein product: CASSPGTGGSGANVLTF.

The chain joins TRBV4-2 to TRBJ2-1, with D possibly TRBD2 on 6 matching bases. The V gene lost 4 bases and the J gene lost 4 bases, with 14 bases spanning the gap. Germline CDR1 LGHNA, CDR2 YNFKEQ. The CDR3 has 15 amino acids. CDR3 DNA sequence: TGTGCCAGCAGCCCCGTCCCGGGGGAGTACAATGAGCAGTTCTTC. As protein: CASSPVPGEYNEQFF.

V is TRBV7-9 and J is TRBJ2-7; no clear D. The CDR3 spans 14 residues. V dropped 2 bases and J dropped 2 bases, with 10 bases sitting between them. CDR1 is SEHNR and CDR2 is FQNEAQ in the germline V gene (reference sequence). This chain's CDR3 is CASSLSQEAYEQYF. For the CDR3, the DNA is TGTGCCAGCAGCTTAAGTCAGGAAGCCTACGAGCAGTACTTC.

The CDR3 DNA sequence: TGTGCCACCAGCCTAGGGGCGGATGAGCAGTACTTC. Translated, it gives CATSLGADEQYF. The chain links TRBV15 to TRBJ2-4, with a possible D match to TRBD1 (5 bases). V was cut by 5 bases and J by 13 bases, with 15 bases left in between. Germline lookup yields CDR1 LNHNV and CDR2 YYDKDF (reference sequence). This CDR3 has 12 amino acids.

The chain combines TRBV6-2 or TRBV6-3 with TRBJ2-1; 8 bases line up with TRBD2. Germline CDR1 and CDR2: MNHEY and SVGEGT. The junction had 16 bases not matched to a gene; V was cut back by 6 bases and J by 0 bases. The CDR3 runs 19 residues. The CDR3 bases are TGTGCCAGCAGCCCGGGGTTTAGCGGGGCCAGGACCTCCTACAATGAGCAGTTCTTC. Translation: CASSPGFSGARTSYNEQFF.